Here is one TCR beta chain with its context. The sample originates from a study of CD8 T cells in Susac syndrome. Trimming took 4 bases from V and 0 from J; bases not matched to a gene: 9. CDR1 PRHDT and CDR2 FYEKMQ come from the germline V gene (reference sequence). CDR3 length: 17 amino acids. With random hexamers, reverse transcription was performed on 0.5 to 1 ug of RNA. The immunoSEQ assay covered 54 Vbeta and 13 Jbeta segments for CDR3. A single record per CDR3 protein comes from TCRdb applying MiXCR to the immunoSEQ multiplex PCR reads. The table includes more than 150,000 distinct CDR3 sequences, 92% detected once. TEMRA cells were FACS-enriched, with CD8+ and CD4+ T cells isolated negatively.

Source material: CD4+ T cells from PBMCs. This receptor was identified in a human donor in good health. The chain has TRBV13 and TRBJ1-3; 7 bases fit TRBD1. CDR3 protein: CASSSPGDRSSGNTIYF. CDR3 nucleotides: TGTGCCAGCAGCTCGCCTGGGGACAGATCCTCTGGAAACACCATATATTTT.